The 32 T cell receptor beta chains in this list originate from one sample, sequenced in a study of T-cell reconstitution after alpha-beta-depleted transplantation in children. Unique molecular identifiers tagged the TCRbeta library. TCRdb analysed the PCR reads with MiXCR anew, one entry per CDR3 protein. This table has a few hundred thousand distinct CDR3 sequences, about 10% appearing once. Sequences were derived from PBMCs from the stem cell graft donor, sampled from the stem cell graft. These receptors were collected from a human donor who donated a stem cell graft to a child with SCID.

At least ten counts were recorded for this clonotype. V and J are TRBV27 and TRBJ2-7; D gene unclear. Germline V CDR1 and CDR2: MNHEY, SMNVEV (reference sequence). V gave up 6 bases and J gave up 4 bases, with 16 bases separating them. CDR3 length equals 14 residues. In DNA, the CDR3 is TGTGCCAGCAGCTCGTCGATAGGAAAATACGAGCAGTACTTC. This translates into CASSSSIGKYEQYF.

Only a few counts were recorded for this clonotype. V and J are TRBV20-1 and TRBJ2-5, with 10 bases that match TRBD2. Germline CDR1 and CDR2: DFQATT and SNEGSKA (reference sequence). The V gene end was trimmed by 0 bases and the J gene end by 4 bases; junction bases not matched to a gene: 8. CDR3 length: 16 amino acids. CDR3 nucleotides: TGCAGTGCTAGAGATTTCAGCGGGGGGGCGAGAGAGACCCAGTACTTC. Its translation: CSARDFSGGARETQYF.

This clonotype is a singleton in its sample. CDR3 amino acids: CASSTGGGNTEAFF. The DNA for the CDR3 is TGTGCCAGTTCAACCGGGGGGGGGAACACTGAAGCTTTCTTT. This chain links TRBV10-3 with TRBJ1-1; tentative D call: TRBD1 (5 bases). The CDR3 is 14 amino acids. V was shortened by 10 bases and J by 1 base, with 16 bases between the two germline ends. Germline V gene sequence: CDR1 ENHRY, CDR2 SYGVKD.

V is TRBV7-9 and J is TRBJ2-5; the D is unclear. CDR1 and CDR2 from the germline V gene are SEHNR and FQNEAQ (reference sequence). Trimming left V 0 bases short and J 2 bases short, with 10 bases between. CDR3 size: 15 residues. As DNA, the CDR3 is TGTGCCAGCAGCTTAGCTCTCTCAGCGCAAGAGACCCAGTACTTC. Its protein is CASSLALSAQETQYF.

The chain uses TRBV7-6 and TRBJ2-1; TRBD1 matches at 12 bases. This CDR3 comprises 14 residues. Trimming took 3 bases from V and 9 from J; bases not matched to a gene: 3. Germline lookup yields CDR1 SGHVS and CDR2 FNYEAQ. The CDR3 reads CASSLGTGGSEQFF. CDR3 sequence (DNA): TGTGCCAGCAGCTTGGGGACAGGGGGCAGTGAGCAGTTCTTC.

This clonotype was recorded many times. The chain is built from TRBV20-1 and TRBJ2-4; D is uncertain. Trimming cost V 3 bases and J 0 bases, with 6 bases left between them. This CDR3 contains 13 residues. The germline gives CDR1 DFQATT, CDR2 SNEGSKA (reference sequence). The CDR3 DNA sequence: TGCAGTGCTAGCCTGGAAGCCAAAAACATTCAGTACTTC. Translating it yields CSASLEAKNIQYF.

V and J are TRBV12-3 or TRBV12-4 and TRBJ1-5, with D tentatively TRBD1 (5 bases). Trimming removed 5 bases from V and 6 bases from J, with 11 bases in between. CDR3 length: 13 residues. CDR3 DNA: TGTGCCAGCAGTCAGGGTGCTCGTCAGCCCCAGCATTTT. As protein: CASSQGARQPQHF.

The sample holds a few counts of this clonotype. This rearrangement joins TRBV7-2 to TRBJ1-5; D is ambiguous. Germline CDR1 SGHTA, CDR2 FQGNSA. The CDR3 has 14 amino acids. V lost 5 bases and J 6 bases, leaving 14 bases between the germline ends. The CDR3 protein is CASSGENLLQPQHF. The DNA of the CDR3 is TGTGCCAGCAGCGGAGAGAATCTCCTTCAGCCCCAGCATTTT. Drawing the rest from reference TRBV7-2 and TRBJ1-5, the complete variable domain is GAGVSQSPSNKVTEKGKDVELRCDPISGHTALYWYRQSLGQGLEFLIYFQGNSAPDKSGLPSDRFSAERTGGSVSTLTIQRTQQEDSAVYLCASSGENLLQPQHFGDGTRLSIL.

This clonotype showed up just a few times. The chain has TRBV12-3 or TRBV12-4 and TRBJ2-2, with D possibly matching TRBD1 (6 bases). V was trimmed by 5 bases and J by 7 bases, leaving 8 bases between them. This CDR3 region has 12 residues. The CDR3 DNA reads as TGTGCCAGCAGTACAGGGTACGGGGAGCTGTTTTTT. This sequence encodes CASSTGYGELFF.

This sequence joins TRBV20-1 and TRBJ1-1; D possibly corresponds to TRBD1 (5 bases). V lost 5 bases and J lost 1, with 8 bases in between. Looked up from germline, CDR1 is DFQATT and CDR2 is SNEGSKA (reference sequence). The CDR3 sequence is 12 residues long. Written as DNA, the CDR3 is TGCAGTGCTGGGGGACCGAACACTGAAGCTTTCTTT. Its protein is CSAGGPNTEAFF.

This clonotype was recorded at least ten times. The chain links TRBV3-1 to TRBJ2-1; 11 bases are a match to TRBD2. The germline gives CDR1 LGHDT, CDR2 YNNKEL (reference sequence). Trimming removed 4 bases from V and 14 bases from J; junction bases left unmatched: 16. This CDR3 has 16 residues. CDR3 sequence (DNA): TGTGCCAGCAGCCGCCTCACCCTTACTAGCGGGGGAAAGAAGTTCTTC. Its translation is CASSRLTLTSGGKKFF.

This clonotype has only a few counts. The CDR3, as DNA: TGTGCCAGCAGATCTCAAGGTGGGCAGTTCTTC. Protein product: CASRSQGGQFF. The rearrangement links TRBV5-4 to TRBJ2-1; unclear D gene. Trimming took 5 bases from V and 12 from J, leaving 12 bases between them. The CDR3 totals 11 residues. Per germline, CDR1 SGHNT and CDR2 YYREEE (reference sequence).

CDR3 DNA: TGTGCCAGCAGCTTAGAGGGCCGGACGACCACAGATACGCAGTATTTT. Protein: CASSLEGRTTTDTQYF. The chain recombines TRBV7-6 with TRBJ2-3, with D hard to call. Looked up from germline, CDR1 is SGHVS and CDR2 is FNYEAQ. The V gene lost 1 base and the J gene lost 2 bases, with 13 bases spanning the gap. The CDR3 is made up of 16 amino acids.

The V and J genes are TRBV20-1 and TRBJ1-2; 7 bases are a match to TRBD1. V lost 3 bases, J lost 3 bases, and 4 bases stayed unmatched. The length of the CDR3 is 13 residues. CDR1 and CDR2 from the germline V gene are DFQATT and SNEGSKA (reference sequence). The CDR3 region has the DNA TGCAGTGCTAGCGACAGGGATCACTATGGCTACACCTTC. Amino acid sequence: CSASDRDHYGYTF.

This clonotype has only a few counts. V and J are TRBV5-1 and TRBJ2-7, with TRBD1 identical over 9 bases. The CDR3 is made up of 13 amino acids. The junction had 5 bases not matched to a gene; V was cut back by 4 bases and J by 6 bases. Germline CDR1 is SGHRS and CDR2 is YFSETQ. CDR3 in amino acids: CASSIQGASEQYF. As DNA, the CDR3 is TGCGCCAGCAGCATACAGGGGGCTAGCGAGCAGTACTTC.

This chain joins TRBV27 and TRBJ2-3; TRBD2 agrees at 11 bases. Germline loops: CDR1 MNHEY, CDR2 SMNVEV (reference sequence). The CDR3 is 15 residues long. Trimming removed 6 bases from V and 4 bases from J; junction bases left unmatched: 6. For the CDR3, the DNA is TGTGCCAGCAGCCCTGGACTAGCGGGCCCAGATACGCAGTATTTT. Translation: CASSPGLAGPDTQYF.

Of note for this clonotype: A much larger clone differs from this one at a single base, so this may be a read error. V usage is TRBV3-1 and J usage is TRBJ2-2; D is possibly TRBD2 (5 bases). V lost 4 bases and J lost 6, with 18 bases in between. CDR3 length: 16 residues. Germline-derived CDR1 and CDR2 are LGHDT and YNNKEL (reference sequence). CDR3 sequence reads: CASSPPGTLRSGELFF. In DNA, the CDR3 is TGTGCCAGCAGCCCCCCGGGAACACTAAGATCCGGGGAGCTGTTTTTT.

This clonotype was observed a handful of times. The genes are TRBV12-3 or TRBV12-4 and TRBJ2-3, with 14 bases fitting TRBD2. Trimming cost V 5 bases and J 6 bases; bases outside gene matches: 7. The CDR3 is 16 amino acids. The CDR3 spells CASSAGLAGDRDTQYF. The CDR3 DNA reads TGTGCCAGCAGTGCGGGACTAGCGGGGGATAGGGATACGCAGTATTTT.

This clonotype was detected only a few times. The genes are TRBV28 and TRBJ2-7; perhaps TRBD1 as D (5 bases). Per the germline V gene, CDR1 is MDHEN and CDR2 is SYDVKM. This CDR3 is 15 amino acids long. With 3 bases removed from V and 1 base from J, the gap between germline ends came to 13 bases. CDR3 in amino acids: CASSFPQGRSYEQYF. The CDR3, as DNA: TGTGCCAGCAGTTTTCCGCAGGGAAGATCCTACGAGCAGTACTTC.

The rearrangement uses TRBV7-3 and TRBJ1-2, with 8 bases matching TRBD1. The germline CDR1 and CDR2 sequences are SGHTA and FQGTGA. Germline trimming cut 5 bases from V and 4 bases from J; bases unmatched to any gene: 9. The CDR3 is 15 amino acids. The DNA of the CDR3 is TGTGCCAGCAGCAGGGCCGGACAGGGTGCCTATGGCTACACCTTC. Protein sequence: CASSRAGQGAYGYTF.

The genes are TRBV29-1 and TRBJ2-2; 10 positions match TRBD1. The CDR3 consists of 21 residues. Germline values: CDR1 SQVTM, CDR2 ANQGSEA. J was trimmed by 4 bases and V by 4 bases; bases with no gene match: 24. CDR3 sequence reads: CSVVGPAEVGTGDIATGELFF. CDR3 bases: TGCAGCGTTGTGGGCCCCGCGGAGGTTGGGACAGGGGACATCGCCACCGGGGAGCTGTTTTTT.

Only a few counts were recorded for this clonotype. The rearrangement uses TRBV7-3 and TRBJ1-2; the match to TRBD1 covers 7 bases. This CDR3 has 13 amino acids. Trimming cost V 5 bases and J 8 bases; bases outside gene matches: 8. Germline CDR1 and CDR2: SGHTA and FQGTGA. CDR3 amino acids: CASSLYRGRGYTF. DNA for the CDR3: TGTGCCAGCAGCCTCTACAGGGGTCGCGGCTACACCTTC.

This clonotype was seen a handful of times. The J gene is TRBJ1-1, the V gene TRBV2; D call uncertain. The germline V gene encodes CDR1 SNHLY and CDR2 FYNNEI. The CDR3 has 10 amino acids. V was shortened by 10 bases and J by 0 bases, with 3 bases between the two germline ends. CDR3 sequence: CATLNTEAFF. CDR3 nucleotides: TGTGCCACCCTGAACACTGAAGCTTTCTTT. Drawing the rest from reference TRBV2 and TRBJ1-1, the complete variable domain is EPEVTQTPSHQVTQMGQEVILRCVPISNHLYFYWYRQILGQKVEFLVSFYNNEISEKSEIFDDQFSVERPDGSNFTLKIRSTKLEDSAMYFCATLNTEAFFGQGTRLTVV.

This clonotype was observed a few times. CDR3 amino acids: CSARDALAGGRSTQYF. CDR3 in DNA: TGCAGTGCTAGAGACGCACTAGCGGGGGGAAGGAGTACGCAGTATTTT. The chain recombines TRBV20-1 with TRBJ2-3; 12 positions match TRBD2. V was pared by 0 bases and J by 8 bases, with 9 bases of the junction left unmatched. The CDR3 runs to 16 residues. Per the germline V gene, CDR1 is DFQATT and CDR2 is SNEGSKA (reference sequence).

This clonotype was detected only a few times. CDR3 nucleotides: TGTGCCAGCAGCTTAAAAGGGGGCTACGAGCAGTACTTC. It yields the protein CASSLKGGYEQYF. This chain links TRBV7-9 with TRBJ2-7; perhaps TRBD1 as D (6 bases). The ends were cut back, 2 bases at V and 3 bases at J, with 8 bases in the middle. The CDR3 covers 13 residues. Germline V gene lookup returns CDR1 SEHNR and CDR2 FQNEAQ (reference sequence).

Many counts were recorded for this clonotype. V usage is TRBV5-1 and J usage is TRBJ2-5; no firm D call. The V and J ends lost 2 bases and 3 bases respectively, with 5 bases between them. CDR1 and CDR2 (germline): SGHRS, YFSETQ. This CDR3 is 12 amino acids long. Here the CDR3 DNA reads TGCGCCAGCAGCTTAGGCAAAGAGACCCAGTACTTC. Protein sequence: CASSLGKETQYF.

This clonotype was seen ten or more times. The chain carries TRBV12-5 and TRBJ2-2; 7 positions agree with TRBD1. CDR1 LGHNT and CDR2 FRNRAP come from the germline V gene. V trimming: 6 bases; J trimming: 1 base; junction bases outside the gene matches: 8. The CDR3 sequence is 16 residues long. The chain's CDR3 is CASGAEGQMNTGELFF. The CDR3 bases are TGTGCTAGTGGGGCAGAGGGACAGATGAACACCGGGGAGCTGTTTTTT.

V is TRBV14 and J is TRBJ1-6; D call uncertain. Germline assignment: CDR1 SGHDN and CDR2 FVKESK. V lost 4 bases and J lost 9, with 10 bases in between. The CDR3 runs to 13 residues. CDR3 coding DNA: TGTGCCAGCAGCCGCGACTTTGGTTCACCCCTCCACTTT. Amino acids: CASSRDFGSPLHF.

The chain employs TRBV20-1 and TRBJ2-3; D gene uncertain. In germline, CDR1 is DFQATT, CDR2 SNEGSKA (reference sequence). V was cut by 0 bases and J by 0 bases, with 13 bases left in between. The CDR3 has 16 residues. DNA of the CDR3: TGCAGTGCTAGAGATCCTTCCCGGACGAGCACAGATACGCAGTATTTT. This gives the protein CSARDPSRTSTDTQYF.

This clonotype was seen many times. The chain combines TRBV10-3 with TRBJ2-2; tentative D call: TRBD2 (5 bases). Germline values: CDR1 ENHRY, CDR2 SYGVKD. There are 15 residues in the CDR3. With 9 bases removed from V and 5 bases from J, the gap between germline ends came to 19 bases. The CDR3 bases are TGTGCCATTACCCGGGATATCTCAGCTACCGGGGAGCTGTTTTTT. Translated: CAITRDISATGELFF.

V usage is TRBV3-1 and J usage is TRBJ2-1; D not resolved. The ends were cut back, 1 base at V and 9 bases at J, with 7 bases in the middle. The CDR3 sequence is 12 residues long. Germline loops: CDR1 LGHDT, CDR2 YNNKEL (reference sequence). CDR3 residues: CASSQGVIEQFF. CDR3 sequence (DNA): TGTGCCAGCAGCCAAGGGGTAATTGAGCAGTTCTTC.

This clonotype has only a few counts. The CDR3 DNA reads TGTGCCAGCAGTGAAGGTGTTACGCAGTATTTT. Amino acids: CASSEGVTQYF. The V call is TRBV2, the J call TRBJ2-3, with D unclear. Germline loops: CDR1 SNHLY, CDR2 FYNNEI. The CDR3 is 11 amino acids. V lost 1 base, J lost 8 bases, and 4 bases lay in between.